This T cell receptor beta chain was obtained from a study of T cell repertoires in cytomegalovirus infection. Trimming stripped 7 bases from V and 1 base from J, with 15 bases between. The CDR3 has 15 amino acids. Germline V gene data show CDR1 as SGHDT and CDR2 as YYEEEE. This clonotype was observed a handful of times. TCRdb independently ran MiXCR on the reads; one entry per CDR3 protein. The table includes fewer than 300,000 distinct CDR3 sequences, about 25% detected once. This clonotype was sampled from a human donor in good health (CMV status not recorded). Some clones in this sample may be carry-over from other donors' samples. The rearrangement links TRBV5-6 to TRBJ1-3, with D unresolved. What was sequenced was PBMCs. As DNA, the CDR3 is TGTGCCAGCCGATCGGACCCCCAATCTGGAAACACCATATATTTT. It encodes CASRSDPQSGNTIYF.